This TCR beta chain is drawn from a study of blood T cell repertoires in COVID-19. This clone was recorded once. In the authors' methods: Quantification of nucleated cells was approximated via reference gene primer amplification. The repertoire was sequenced with immunoSEQ multiplex PCR; TCRdb's copy has only in-frame clones and lacks some. V and J calls and clone size are given by that table; D and trimming were obtained from the DNA. The table records 40,000 or so clones, approximately 85% of them present only once. Trimming took 2 bases from V and 10 from J, leaving 18 bases between them. The CDR3 has 16 residues. Germline CDR1 reads MNHEY; CDR2 reads SVGAGI.

This rearrangement joins TRBV6-5 to TRBJ1-6; the D is unclear. The sequence was obtained from a human donor in a cohort sampled during active COVID-19. Sequencing input: peripheral blood. The CDR3 spells CASSYQDPGVESPLHF. The CDR3 coding sequence is TGTGCCAGCAGTTACCAAGACCCCGGGGTAGAGTCACCCCTCCACTTT.